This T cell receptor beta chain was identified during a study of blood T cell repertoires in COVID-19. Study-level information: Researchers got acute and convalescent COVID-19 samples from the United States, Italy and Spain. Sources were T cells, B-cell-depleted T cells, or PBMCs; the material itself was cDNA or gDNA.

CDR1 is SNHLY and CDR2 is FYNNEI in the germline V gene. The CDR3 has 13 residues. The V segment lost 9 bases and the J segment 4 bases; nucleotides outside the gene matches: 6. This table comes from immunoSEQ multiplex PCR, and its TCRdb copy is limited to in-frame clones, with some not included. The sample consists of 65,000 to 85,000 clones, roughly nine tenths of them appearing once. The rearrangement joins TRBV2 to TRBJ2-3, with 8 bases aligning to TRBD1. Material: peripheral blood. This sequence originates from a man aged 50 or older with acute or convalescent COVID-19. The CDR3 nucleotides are TGTGCCAGTCGGACAGGGTTGGCAGATACGCAGTATTTT. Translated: CASRTGLADTQYF.